This T cell receptor beta chain emerged from a study of T cell repertoires in cytomegalovirus infection. As for the study in general: The public TCR beta signatures pointed to both CMV infection and matching HLA type.

Study-wide findings and caveats: Individuals carrying CMV plus the relevant HLA were identified by cumulative frequency of public TCR beta families. Dominating the ex vivo response were TCR beta clonotypes that were CMV-specific and HLA-C-restricted.

TCRdb re-called the reads through MiXCR, storing one row per CDR3 protein. This sample carries approximately 130,000 distinct CDR3 sequences, 20% to 30% of them seen once, and the ten largest clones take roughly 33%. This clonotype was observed at least ten times. No antigen is known for it. CDR1 is MNHEY and CDR2 is SVGEGT in the germline V gene. The CDR3 has 13 residues. Trimming removed 2 bases from V and 3 bases from J; junction bases left unmatched: 1. V usage is TRBV6-2 or TRBV6-3 and J usage is TRBJ2-7; TRBD2 aligns across 7 bases. This receptor was identified in a human donor in good health (CMV status not recorded). Some clones in this sample may be carry-over from other donors' samples. The sequencing input was PBMCs, sequenced either directly or after in vitro stimulation (not recorded which). The DNA of the CDR3 is TGTGCCAGCAGTTACCGGGGGGACTACGAGCAGTACGTC. Translating it yields CASSYRGDYEQYV.